These T cell receptor beta chains were read from a single sample in a study of post-analysis software for immune sequencing data. MiXCR was run by TCRdb on the PCR reads, yielding one entry per CDR3 protein. The top ten hold around 10% of the sample, which has 450,000 or so distinct CDR3 sequences, around 40% seen once. Material for sequencing was blood. These receptor sequences come from a girl aged 5 to 17 with multiple sclerosis. CDR3s include the opening cysteine and the closing phenylalanine or tryptophan. D genes are given only for firm matches. Size is stated for part of the rows, as once, few or many counts, or as a class when the clone is expanded.

D,length,J,size,V,CDR3,DNA
NA,13,TRBJ2-1,few,TRBV14,CASSQVWGNEQFF,TGTGCCAGCAGCCAAGTATGGGGAAATGAGCAGTTCTTC
TRBD2,16,TRBJ2-1,NA,TRBV5-1,CASSPEPGLALGEQFF,TGCGCCAGCAGCCCTGAACCGGGACTAGCTCTTGGTGAGCAGTTCTTC
TRBD2,15,TRBJ2-5,few,TRBV29-1,CSAQRTSGVQETQYF,TGCAGCGCCCAGAGGACTAGCGGAGTCCAAGAGACCCAGTACTTC
TRBD2,14,TRBJ2-7,NA,TRBV10-3,CAISGVTSGNEQYF,TGTGCCATCAGTGGTGTCACTAGCGGGAACGAGCAGTACTTC
NA,15,TRBJ2-7,NA,TRBV10-3,CAISELQGAGDEQYF,TGTGCCATCAGTGAACTCCAGGGGGCGGGGGACGAGCAGTACTTC
TRBD1,14,TRBJ2-4,NA,TRBV4-1,CASSQETGLYIQYF,TGCGCCAGCAGCCAAGAGACAGGGTTGTACATTCAGTACTTC
NA,18,TRBJ1-5,few,TRBV6-4,CASSDPSTETGYGQPQHF,TGTGCCAGCAGTGACCCATCAACAGAGACAGGATACGGCCAGCCCCAGCATTTT
NA,14,TRBJ2-7,NA,TRBV6-5,CASSYQGTFYEQYF,TGTGCCAGCAGTTACCAGGGGACCTTCTACGAGCAGTACTTC
TRBD2,15,TRBJ2-5,NA,TRBV7-2,CASSNGLAGGGGLYF,TGTGCCAGCAGCAATGGACTAGCGGGAGGAGGGGGGTTGTACTTC
NA,15,TRBJ2-2,NA,TRBV4-1,CASSPGHSNTGELFF,TGCGCCAGCAGCCCAGGGCATTCGAACACCGGGGAGCTGTTTTTT
NA,13,TRBJ1-6,NA,TRBV4-1,CASSQEVRSPLHF,TGCGCCAGCAGCCAAGAGGTTAGGTCACCCCTCCACTTT
TRBD2,14,TRBJ2-7,NA,TRBV12-3/TRBV12-4,CASSNSGGPYEQYF,TGTGCCAGCAGTAATAGCGGGGGCCCCTACGAGCAGTACTTC
NA,14,TRBJ2-3,NA,TRBV7-2,CASSQDVWEDTQYF,TGTGCCAGCAGCCAAGATGTTTGGGAGGATACGCAGTATTTT
TRBD2,15,TRBJ2-1,few,TRBV7-2,CASSLTSGRASEQFF,TGTGCCAGCAGCTTAACTAGCGGGAGGGCCAGTGAGCAGTTCTTC
NA,15,TRBJ2-5,few,TRBV5-6,CASSPWTEPQETQYF,TGTGCCAGCAGCCCATGGACAGAACCTCAAGAGACCCAGTACTTC
TRBD2,15,TRBJ2-3,NA,TRBV6-2/TRBV6-3,CASSYRASGGDTQYF,TGTGCCAGCAGTTACAGGGCTAGCGGTGGGGATACGCAGTATTTT
NA,15,TRBJ2-1,few,TRBV4-1,CASSQVRRGGNEQFF,TGCGCCAGCAGCCAGGTCCGAAGAGGGGGAAATGAGCAGTTCTTC
TRBD1,15,TRBJ1-4,NA,TRBV7-2,CASSSQTGTGEKLFF,TGTGCCAGCAGCTCCCAGACAGGGACGGGTGAAAAACTGTTTTTT
NA,13,TRBJ2-7,NA,TRBV7-3,CASSLRANYEQYF,TGTGCCAGCAGCTTAAGGGCCAACTACGAGCAGTACTTC